This T cell receptor (beta chain) was captured in a study of Ad26.COV2.S vaccination and SARS-CoV-2 variants. Study in general: Donor had been placed in the Ad26.COV2.S arm of the COV1001 trial. Doses of Ad26.COV2.S were injected into muscle once or twice, 56 days apart.

Germline V CDR1 and CDR2: MNHEY, SVGAGI. This CDR3 has 12 amino acids. Between the trimmed V and J ends, which lost 8 bases and 13 bases, there was a span of 20 bases. General study results and limits: Spike-specific TCR breadth was greater in vaccine than placebo recipients.

On this clone: Its antigen is unknown.

The sample's treatment: roughly 20 received Ad26.COV2.S at low or high dose, single or two shots; about 5 received placebo; per-sample allocation not given. Sampling was performed 63 days after the first vaccine or placebo injection. The donor was a Boston adult aged 18-55 years. The data were produced by immunoSEQ multiplex PCR, yet TCRdb's version contains in-frame clones alone and is incomplete. In the table there are some 290,000 clones, approximately 86% of which are singletons. This chain uses TRBV6-5 with TRBJ1-2; D possibly corresponds to TRBD1 (5 bases). This TCR was recovered from a person between 18 and 65 years old who received the Ad26.COV2.S COVID-19 vaccine or a placebo. Sample: peripheral blood, taken in a trial of Ad26.COV2.S vaccine versus placebo. The CDR3 DNA sequence: TGTGCCAGCGGGGGGGGTTTAAGTCCCTCCACCTTC. This sequence encodes CASGGGLSPSTF.